This is a list of T cell receptor beta chains from one sample in a study of T-cell reconstitution after alpha-beta-depleted transplantation in children. TCRdb independently ran MiXCR on the PCR reads; one entry per CDR3 protein. The sample holds about 110,000 distinct CDR3 sequences; 10% are singletons and the top ten take 8%. The material sequenced was PBMCs from the stem cell graft donor, taken from the stem cell graft. Every receptor here comes from a human donor who donated a stem cell graft to a child with acute lymphoblastic leukemia. The CDR3 runs from the conserved cysteine through the conserved F or W. The D gene is left open where the match is weak. For some rows the clone size is stated as once, few or many, or as a class when expanded; others skip it.

d_gene	len	v_gene	abundance	j_gene	CDR3nt	CDR3aa
NA	13	TRBV7-2	many	TRBJ1-2	TGTGCCAGCAGTCCTCCTGAGACAGAACGAAGGTCCTTC	CASSPPETERRSF
NA	15	TRBV18	many	TRBJ1-5	TGTGCCAGCTCGTCCAGGGAAGGCAGCAATCAGCCCCAGCATTTT	CASSSREGSNQPQHF
NA	17	TRBV4-2	many	TRBJ1-4	TGTGCCAGCAGCCAAGGGCAGGGGACCGCAACTAATGAAAAACTGTTTTTT	CASSQGQGTATNEKLFF
TRBD1	15	TRBV11-3	NA	TRBJ2-7	TGTGCCAGCAGCCCTACTCAGGGGGCTGTCTACGAGCAGTACTTC	CASSPTQGAVYEQYF
TRBD1	20	TRBV7-2	many	TRBJ1-1	TGTGCCAGCAGCCTTATTGCCTCGTCCGGGACAGGGGGTTACTACACTGAAGCTTTCTTT	CASSLIASSGTGGYYTEAFF
NA	16	TRBV19	NA	TRBJ1-4	TGTGCCAGTAGTATGAGGGAACAGGGTATTGGCGAAAAACTGTTTTTT	CASSMREQGIGEKLFF
TRBD2	17	TRBV29-1	many	TRBJ2-4	TGCAGCGTCAGAACGTGGGGGACTAGCGGATCCAAAAACATTCAGTACTTC	CSVRTWGTSGSKNIQYF
NA	16	TRBV5-6	many	TRBJ2-3	TGTGCCAGCAGCCCCGCAGGGGTGTCGAGCACAGATACGCAGTATTTT	CASSPAGVSSTDTQYF
TRBD1	14	TRBV5-4	once	TRBJ1-1	TGTGCCAGCAGCTTGGGGGGACAGGGGGCCGAGGCTTTCTTT	CASSLGGQGAEAFF
TRBD1	13	TRBV9	many	TRBJ2-7	TGTGCCAGCAGCCCGGGACAGGCCTACGAGCAGTACTTC	CASSPGQAYEQYF
NA	13	TRBV7-2	many	TRBJ1-2	TGTGCCAGCAATACTCTAGTGAATTATGGCTACACCTTC	CASNTLVNYGYTF
NA	14	TRBV5-1	many	TRBJ2-7	TGCGCCAGCAGCTTGGAAGATATAAACTACGAGCAGTACTTC	CASSLEDINYEQYF
TRBD1	15	TRBV12-3/TRBV12-4	NA	TRBJ1-5	TGTGCCAGCAGCGGACAGGGCACGGGTTTGATGCCCCAGCATTTT	CASSGQGTGLMPQHF
NA	15	TRBV6-5	many	TRBJ1-1	TGTGCCAGCAGTTACTCGAGCGGGGCCGGCACTGAAGCTTTCTTT	CASSYSSGAGTEAFF
NA	15	TRBV20-1	many	TRBJ2-1	TGCAGTGCACCCCATACTATCCTATCTCAGGATGAGCAGTTCTTC	CSAPHTILSQDEQFF
TRBD1	16	TRBV15	many	TRBJ1-1	TGTGCCACCAGCAGAGGACAGGGGAGGGTGAACACTGAAGCTTTCTTT	CATSRGQGRVNTEAFF
NA	16	TRBV4-3	many	TRBJ2-1	TGCGCCAGCAGCCAAGAAGAAGCCTCTGACTACAATGAGCAGTTCTTC	CASSQEEASDYNEQFF
TRBD2	15	TRBV20-1	many	TRBJ2-3	TGCAGTGCTAGAGATCTCCTAGCGGGGATGGGTACGCAGTATTTT	CSARDLLAGMGTQYF
NA	13	TRBV5-1	many	TRBJ2-3	TGCGCCAGCAGCGGCAAAGTCACAGATACGCAGTATTTT	CASSGKVTDTQYF
NA	12	TRBV11-2	many	TRBJ1-1	TGTGCCAGCAGCTCAACTCTCGGTATTGCTTTCTTT	CASSSTLGIAFF
NA	15	TRBV9	many	TRBJ1-1	TGTGCCAGCAGCGTAGATAGGGGGGGTGGAACTGAAGCTTTCTTT	CASSVDRGGGTEAFF
NA	14	TRBV5-1	many	TRBJ2-1	TGCGCCAGCGAGGAGGGGGCCTCCTACAATGAGCAGTTCTTC	CASEEGASYNEQFF